Described below is a single T cell receptor (beta chain) sequence and its context. Trimming cost V 3 bases and J 0 bases, with 14 bases left between them. The CDR3 has 17 amino acids. Germline V gene lookup returns CDR1 SGHTA and CDR2 FQGTGA. This entry belongs to a study of OX40 agonist ivuxolimab in advanced cancers. The table came from immunoSEQ multiplex PCR; TCRdb's copy has only in-frame clones and leaves some out. Of about 37,000 clones in the sample, 60% to 80% are singletons; the top ten hold 20% to 25%. This sequence was found in an adult with an advanced solid tumor such as melanoma, head and neck, liver or kidney cancer. The source material was CD4+ or CD8+ T cells sorted from blood, sampled in a trial of the OX40 agonist ivuxolimab. V is TRBV7-3 and J is TRBJ2-2; D could derive from TRBD1 or TRBD2 (5 bases each). CDR3 DNA: TGTGCCAGCAGCTTGTCCCATCTGGGGGCGAACACCGGGGAGCTGTTTTTT. Protein sequence: CASSLSHLGANTGELFF.